The clone carrying this T cell receptor beta chain was seen only once. What it recognizes is unknown. Trimming at V came to 0 bases and at J to 9 bases, leaving 12 bases not matched to a gene. Germline values: CDR1 LGHNA, CDR2 YNFKEQ. CDR3 size: 17 residues. This entry is derived from a study of T cell responses to AZD1222 COVID-19 vaccine. Overall study findings and caveats: At baseline, just 6 or 7 AZD1222 recipients tested seropositive.

Profiling relied on immunoSEQ multiplex PCR, and the TCRdb table lists in-frame clones only, not all of them. The sample lists 75,000 to 90,000 clones; roughly nine tenths were seen once. Sample: peripheral blood, taken 28 days after the second AZD1222 dose. The TCR sequence derives from an adult who received the AZD1222 COVID-19 vaccine. J is TRBJ1-5 and V is TRBV4-2, with 9 bases identical to TRBD1. The CDR3 coding sequence is TGTGCCAGCAGCCAAGATGGGACAGGGAGGGGAATTAGGCCCCAGCATTTT. Amino acid sequence: CASSQDGTGRGIRPQHF.